Below, 15 T cell receptor beta chains from the same sample are listed, as sequenced in a study of T cells in Graves' hyperthyroidism and ophthalmopathy. Amplified TCR beta CDR3 regions came from RNA transcripts. HTBI primers were used for first-round RT-PCR of the TCR CDR3. TCRdb fed the multiplex PCR reads into MiXCR, producing one record per CDR3 protein. The profile shows hundreds of thousands of distinct CDR3 sequences, more than 14% of them singletons. Material: blood. These receptors came from a woman aged 50 to 60 with Graves' ophthalmopathy.

The chain employs TRBV15 and TRBJ2-7; D is unresolved. Trimming removed 0 bases at V and 4 bases at J, with 4 bases between. Per the germline V gene, CDR1 is LNHNV and CDR2 is YYDKDF (reference sequence). The CDR3 totals 12 residues. The CDR3 loop reads CATSRDYYEQYF. The CDR3 DNA follows: TGTGCCACCAGCAGAGATTATTACGAGCAGTACTTC.

CDR3 region: CASSWPGRATEAFF. CDR3 bases: TGTGCCAGTAGTTGGCCGGGGAGGGCCACTGAAGCTTTCTTT. The chain combines TRBV19 with TRBJ1-1; D not certain. The CDR3 contains 14 residues. CDR1 and CDR2 from the germline V gene are LNHDA and SQIVND (reference sequence). V lost 5 bases and J lost 4, with 14 bases in between.

This clonotype has more than one count but fewer than ten. CDR3 residues: CASSPRDRAHEQYF. The CDR3 coding sequence is TGTGCCAGCAGCCCCCGGGACAGGGCTCACGAGCAGTACTTC. The chain is built from TRBV9 and TRBJ2-7; 9 bases line up with TRBD1. CDR3 length equals 14 residues. Germline V gives CDR1 SGDLS, CDR2 YYNGEE. With V trimmed by 4 bases and J by 5 bases, 7 bases remained unmatched.

The J gene is TRBJ2-1, the V gene TRBV4-1; D possibly uses TRBD1 or TRBD2 (6 bases each). This CDR3 is 16 amino acids long. Trimming removed 5 bases from V and 3 bases from J, with 17 bases in between. Germline CDR1 and CDR2: MGHRA and YSYEKL. CDR3 sequence reads: CASSRKGGLDYNEQFF. In DNA form, the CDR3 reads TGCGCCAGCAGCAGAAAAGGGGGGTTGGACTACAATGAGCAGTTCTTC.

This clonotype showed up just a few times. The V and J genes are TRBV7-9 and TRBJ1-2, with 12 positions matching TRBD1. Germline-derived CDR1 and CDR2 are SEHNR and FQNEAQ (reference sequence). With 5 bases clipped from V and 4 bases from J, the junction kept 11 bases outside the gene matches. The CDR3 covers 17 residues. CDR3 region: CASSKGTGGAGVYGYTF. The DNA of the CDR3 is TGTGCCAGCAGCAAAGGGACAGGGGGCGCGGGGGTCTATGGCTACACCTTC.

This clonotype was counted many times. The chain couples TRBV2 to TRBJ1-1; TRBD1 agrees at 8 bases. The V gene end was trimmed by 7 bases and the J gene end by 3 bases; junction bases not matched to a gene: 4. Germline V lookup: CDR1 SNHLY, CDR2 FYNNEI. The CDR3 contains 13 residues. The CDR3 region is CASKQGAHTEAFF. CDR3 coding DNA: TGTGCCAGCAAGCAGGGGGCTCACACTGAAGCTTTCTTT.

This clonotype was seen a handful of times. The chain combines TRBV9 with TRBJ1-1; 8 positions match TRBD1. Trimming removed 4 bases from V and 5 bases from J; junction bases left unmatched: 10. Germline CDR1 SGDLS, CDR2 YYNGEE. This CDR3 has 15 amino acids. CDR3: CASSPPGQGQTEAFF. The CDR3 region has the DNA TGTGCCAGCAGCCCCCCCGGACAGGGTCAAACTGAAGCTTTCTTT.

This clonotype occurred many times. The V call is TRBV28, the J call TRBJ2-1, with 10 bases aligning to TRBD2. This CDR3 contains 15 residues. Germline V CDR1 and CDR2: MDHEN, SYDVKM. With 4 bases clipped from V and 8 bases from J, the junction kept 8 bases outside the gene matches. The CDR3 DNA reads as TGTGCCAGCAGTTCCGGAGCGGGAGGGTCGGATGAGCAGTTCTTC. Translation: CASSSGAGGSDEQFF. Full variable domain (outside the CDR3, taken from reference TRBV28 and TRBJ2-1): DVKVTQSSRYLVKRTGEKVFLECVQDMDHENMFWYRQDPGLGLRLIYFSYDVKMKEKGDIPEGYSVSREKKERFSLILESASTNQTSMYLCASSSGAGGSDEQFFGPGTRLTVL.

This clonotype was seen more than once but under ten times. The V gene is TRBV20-1, the J gene TRBJ1-3; D is undetermined. This CDR3 has 17 amino acids. Trimming stripped 0 bases from V and 0 bases from J, with 15 bases between. The V gene's germline CDR1 is DFQATT and CDR2 SNEGSKA (reference sequence). CDR3 region: CSARDLVWGDSGNTIYF. The CDR3 DNA reads as TGCAGTGCTAGAGATCTAGTTTGGGGTGACTCTGGAAACACCATATATTTT.

This clonotype was counted many times. The chain recombines TRBV3-1 with TRBJ2-7, with 13 bases identical to TRBD2. The junction had 5 bases not matched to a gene; V was cut back by 1 base and J by 8 bases. The CDR3 covers 15 residues. Germline V CDR1 and CDR2: LGHDT, YNNKEL (reference sequence). The CDR3: CASSQGLAGGEKQYF. In DNA, the CDR3 is TGTGCCAGCAGCCAAGGACTAGCGGGAGGTGAAAAGCAGTACTTC.

In this sample, this clonotype turned up many times. V is TRBV13 and J is TRBJ2-5; 7 bases match TRBD2. Losses at the gene ends were 5 bases for V and 5 bases for J; bases not matched to a gene: 17. This CDR3 is built from 17 residues. Germline-derived CDR1 and CDR2 are PRHDT and FYEKMQ (reference sequence). This CDR3 reads CASSPSIGGGPRETQYF. The CDR3 DNA sequence: TGTGCCAGCAGCCCCTCCATTGGGGGAGGGCCGAGGGAGACCCAGTACTTC. The complete variable domain, with remaining parts taken from reference TRBV13 and TRBJ2-5, reads AAGVIQSPRHLIKEKRETATLKCYPIPRHDTVYWYQQGPGQDPQFLISFYEKMQSDKGSIPDRFSAQQFSDYHSELNMSSLELGDSALYFCASSPSIGGGPRETQYFGPGTRLLVL.

The chain employs TRBV7-9 and TRBJ2-5; TRBD1 matches at 8 bases. With 5 bases clipped from V and 5 bases from J, the junction kept 13 bases outside the gene matches. The germline V gene has CDR1 SEHNR and CDR2 FQNEAQ (reference sequence). The CDR3 contains 16 residues. CDR3 amino acids: CASSNPYETGVETQYF. CDR3 in DNA: TGTGCCAGCAGCAACCCTTACGAGACAGGGGTGGAGACCCAGTACTTC.

The chain recombines TRBV6-1 with TRBJ1-2, with D possibly being TRBD1 (5 bases). The CDR3 is 16 amino acids. Germline-derived CDR1 and CDR2 are MNHNS and SASEGT. V lost 3 bases, J lost 4 bases, and 18 bases lay in between. CDR3: CASSDPTAGGVYGYTF. The CDR3 DNA reads TGTGCCAGCAGTGACCCGACAGCCGGTGGGGTCTATGGCTACACCTTC.

This clonotype was seen at least ten times. The rearrangement joins TRBV18 to TRBJ2-1; tentative D call: TRBD2 (5 bases). Germline CDR1 is KGHSH and CDR2 is LQKENI. The CDR3 contains 14 residues. The V end lost 3 bases, the J end lost 7 bases, and 13 bases lay between the germline ends. The CDR3 DNA reads TGTGCCAGCTCACCTGAGGGCGCTAAGAATGAGCAGTTCTTC. Amino acid sequence: CASSPEGAKNEQFF.

This chain uses TRBV3-1 with TRBJ2-1; possible D gene TRBD2, 6 bases. The CDR3 extends over 15 amino acids. From germline, CDR1 is LGHDT and CDR2 YNNKEL (reference sequence). Trimming cost V 7 bases and J 0 bases, with 13 bases left between them. CDR3 protein: CASTSSGDSYNEQFF. CDR3 nucleotides: TGTGCCAGCACTTCTTCGGGGGACTCCTACAATGAGCAGTTCTTC.